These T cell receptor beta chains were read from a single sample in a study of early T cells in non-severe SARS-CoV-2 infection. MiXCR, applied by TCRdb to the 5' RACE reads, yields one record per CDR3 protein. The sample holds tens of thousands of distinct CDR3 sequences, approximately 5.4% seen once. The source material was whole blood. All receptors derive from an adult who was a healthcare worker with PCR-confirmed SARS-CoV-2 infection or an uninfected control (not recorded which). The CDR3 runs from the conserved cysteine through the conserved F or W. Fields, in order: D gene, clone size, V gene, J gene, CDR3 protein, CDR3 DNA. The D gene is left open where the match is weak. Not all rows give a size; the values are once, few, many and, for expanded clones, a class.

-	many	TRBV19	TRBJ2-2	CASTKGLVGELFF	TGTGCCAGTACCAAGGGATTAGTAGGGGAGCTGTTTTTT
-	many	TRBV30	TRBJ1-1	CAWVVGGSTRAFF	TGTGCCTGGGTAGTGGGTGGCTCAACTAGGGCTTTCTTT
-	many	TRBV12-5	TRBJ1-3	CASGQTGATSSGNTIYF	TGTGCTAGTGGTCAAACAGGAGCCACTAGCTCTGGAAACACCATATATTTT
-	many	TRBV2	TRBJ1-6	CASRESSYNSPLHF	TGTGCCAGCAGAGAGTCCTCCTATAATTCACCCCTCCACTTT
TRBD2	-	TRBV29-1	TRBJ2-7	CSVRGALAGGPYEQYF	TGCAGCGTTCGAGGGGCGCTAGCGGGGGGTCCCTACGAGCAGTACTTC
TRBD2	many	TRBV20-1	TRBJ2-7	CSVTSGEYEQYF	TGCAGCGTGACTAGCGGGGAATACGAGCAGTACTTC
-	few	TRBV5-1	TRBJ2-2	CASSMGDTGELFF	TGCGCCAGCAGCATGGGGGACACCGGGGAGCTGTTTTTT
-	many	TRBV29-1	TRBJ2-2	CSVPGGGGQTGELFF	TGCAGCGTCCCCGGGGGCGGGGGCCAAACCGGGGAGCTGTTTTTT
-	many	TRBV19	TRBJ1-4	CASTQGSFEKLFF	TGTGCCAGTACGCAGGGATCATTTGAAAAACTGTTTTTT
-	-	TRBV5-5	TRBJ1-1	CASSFFSGVSLFF	TGTGCCAGCAGCTTCTTCTCCGGAGTTAGTCTTTTCTTT
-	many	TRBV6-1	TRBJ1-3	CASSEQVAGNTIYF	TGTGCCAGCAGTGAACAGGTAGCTGGAAACACCATATATTTT
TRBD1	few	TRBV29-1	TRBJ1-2	CSARTGNYGYTF	TGCAGCGCACGGACAGGCAATTATGGCTACACCTTC